These T cell receptor beta chains were read from a single sample in a study of shared clonotypes between healthy human individuals. Libraries were prepared by immunoSEQ multiplex PCR; TCRdb keeps only in-frame clonotypes and omits some of them. This sample has roughly 2.2 million clones, with roughly 92% found just once. Sequencing input: naive CD4+ T cells from PBMCs. These receptor sequences come from a man aged 18 to 30 in good health. Some clones in this sample may be carry-over from other donors' samples. CDR3s include the opening cysteine and the closing phenylalanine or tryptophan.

j_call	v_call	cdr3_aa
TRBJ1-5	TRBV30	CAWSYRGELTQLAQHF
TRBJ2-5	TRBV5-1	CASSSKAGGYQETQYF
TRBJ2-7	TRBV14	CASSHSLRDRPYEQYF
TRBJ1-4	TRBV9	CASSVGQTFEKLFF
TRBJ1-5	TRBV28	CASSLGGVQPQHF
TRBJ2-1	TRBV6-1	CASSEGYNEQFF
TRBJ1-5	TRBV6-1	CASARDRYSNQPQHF
TRBJ2-5	TRBV29-1	CSTLGQGAGNF
TRBJ2-7	TRBV9	CASSATSGSGEQYF
TRBJ1-4	TRBV5-8	CASSSTGRHGAIIGFF
TRBJ2-1	TRBV7-6	CASSSIRGKTNEQFF
TRBJ2-2	TRBV27	CASSRPSGRASGELFF
TRBJ2-3	TRBV9	CASSARAVREAPDTQYF
TRBJ1-5	TRBV10-3	CAISESSRNQPQHF
TRBJ2-1	TRBV4-2	CASTPSSWGRPNEQFF
TRBJ1-2	TRBV28	CASSYPAGDGYTF
TRBJ2-5	TRBV11-2	CASSFGGQETQYF
TRBJ2-7	TRBV5-1	CASSAPGSYEQYF
TRBJ1-1	TRBV15	CATSIQRSLGVGTEAFF
TRBJ1-5	TRBV28	CASSSQNQPQHF
TRBJ2-3	TRBV27	CASSIAGGPGSDTQYF
TRBJ2-7	TRBV7-2	CASSLGVLGYEQYF
TRBJ1-2	TRBV5-6	CASSWDRGDGYTF
TRBJ1-1	TRBV19	CASSMDRVLKTEAFF
TRBJ2-2	TRBV9	CASSVGAGVETGELFF
TRBJ1-1	TRBV6-4	CASSKTTANTEAFF
TRBJ2-1	TRBV25-1	CASKTAPGQGSNEQFF
TRBJ2-3	TRBV28	CASSSPPGGGEGTDTQYF
TRBJ2-7	TRBV20-1	CSAKGRDEQYF
TRBJ1-5	TRBV30	CAWDRGNQPQHF